The entry that follows covers one T cell receptor beta chain sequence. This clone is a singleton in its sample. Its antigen is not yet known. Qualities for individual bases were not recorded, and no much larger clone is one base off. The data derive from a study of T cell responses to AZD1222 COVID-19 vaccine (dated by TCRdb to about 2021). Some background on the complete study: A total of more than 230 trial participants underwent TCR sequencing, of whom about 210 received two doses of AZD1222 and about 26 received two doses of the MenACWY control vaccine. Trial participants were enrolled by age into subgroups of 18-55, 56-69 and 70-plus years, and roughly 150, 30 and 60 TCR-sequenced participants, respectively, were included in these subgroups.

According to the study, the label for this sample's time point signals: about 28 days (+/-7) after the second vaccine dose. The sample's treatment or condition label, decoded: meningococcal conjugate vaccine given as trial control. Vaccinee samples were obtained from the UK trials COV001 and COV002, which included a single-blind randomized controlled phase 2/3 trial of AZD1222 (ChAdOx1 nCoV-19) in healthy adults. For TCRbeta chain sequencing, PBMC samples from trial participants were taken at day 0 and at day 28 after the second dose. The investigation overall reported the following: Conclusions about previously exposed vaccinees are limited, since just a handful of AZD1222 recipients were seropositive for SARS-CoV-2 at baseline. Nearly half of unique spike-specific TCRs reportedly recognized epitopes outside regions mutated in the B.1.351 and B.1.1.7 variants. A significant rise in spike-specific TCR breadth and depth was observed after two AZD1222 doses relative to day 0 and relative to MenACWY recipients. The 56-69-year group was small, and its depth increase did not reach significance, likely because of low power. The whole spike protein was spanned by vaccine-associated CD4 TCRs, and dominant responses were seen in regions 160-218 and 743-854. Because no day 14 peak-response samples were available, the repertoires could be characterized only after the peak T cell response. Participants were mostly white British and included more females than males, and it was suggested by the authors that clonal diversity may have been underestimated.

The CDR3 regions of human TCRbeta chains were analyzed by immunosequencing. Regarding the original processing steps: Repertoire TCRs were checked for matches against a reference library of SARS-CoV-2-specific TCRs that had been generated using the MIRA antigen-specificity platform. Breadth was defined as the fraction of unique TCRs that were SARS-CoV-2-associated. Depth was defined as the fraction of total T cells that were SARS-CoV-2-associated. Each spike-specific TCR was assigned to its reactive spike region and to a CD4 or CD8 class using the MIRA data. Log10-transformed breadth and depth values were compared by one-way ANOVA with Sidak's multiple comparisons tests. The source is immuneACCESS, and TCRdb retained only in-frame sequences with V and J called. Part of the clones is not carried over; for the studies checked, unresolved V genes explain less than half of this, and the remainder is unexplained. V and J calls and clone size follow that table, whereas D and trimming were derived from the DNA. This sample is represented by about 210,000 clones; roughly 94% of them were singletons. The leading ten clones occupy roughly 1.8% of the sample.

From the cysteine through the phenylalanine, the CDR3 covers 16 amino acids. Only CDR3 DNA remains: 48 bases, in frame from the first base. Trimming costs V 2 bases and J 1 base, and their ends lie 12 bases apart. Based on the germline V gene, the CDR1 and CDR2 sequences are SGHTA and FQGTGA. The chain employs TRBV7-3 and TRBJ2-1; TRBD2 is a possible D gene, resting on 6 matching bases. The receptor's source is an adult who received the MenACWY meningococcal vaccine as a control. This material consisted of peripheral blood, taken 28 days after the second dose of the MenACWY control vaccine. Here the CDR3 is given as CASSLGPGASYNEQFF. DNA sequence: TGTGCCAGCAGCTTAGGTCCGGGAGCATCCTACAATGAGCAGTTCTTC.